This T cell receptor (beta chain) was profiled in a study of blood T cell repertoires in COVID-19. Per germline, CDR1 LNHDA and CDR2 SQIVND (reference sequence). Trimming left V 0 bases short and J 4 bases short, with 16 bases between. The CDR3 runs 16 residues. The table came from immunoSEQ multiplex PCR; TCRdb's copy has only in-frame clones and leaves some out. The repertoire holds roughly 95,000 clones, with approximately 78% as singletons. The chain is built from TRBV19 and TRBJ2-7; D gene unclear. The receptor's source is a man over 45 with active or convalescent COVID-19. The specimen was peripheral blood. In DNA, the CDR3 is TGTGCCAGTAGTATAGACCCCCCCCCAAGCGCATACGAGCAGTACTTC. Translating gives CASSIDPPPSAYEQYF.